These 26 T cell receptor beta chains share one sample of origin, sequenced in a study of CD8 T cells in Susac syndrome. Roughly 0.45 to 1 ug RNA was reverse transcribed with random hexamers. TCRdb used MiXCR to reprocess the immunoSEQ multiplex PCR reads, holding one entry per CDR3 protein. Of about 210,000 distinct CDR3 sequences listed, approximately 95% are singletons. Sequencing was carried out using CD4+ T cells from PBMCs. The source is a human donor with multiple sclerosis.

This chain uses TRBV12-3 or TRBV12-4 with TRBJ1-2; no reliable D call. Trimming took off 1 base at V and 3 bases at J, with 6 bases between the two ends. The CDR3 has 13 amino acids. The CDR3 coding sequence is TGTGCCAGCAGTTTAGATCTTTACTATGGCTACACCTTC. It codes for CASSLDLYYGYTF.

This clonotype was detected only once. The chain links TRBV20-1 to TRBJ2-1, with D possibly TRBD2 on 6 matching bases. Trimming removed 2 bases from V and 0 bases from J, with 14 bases in between. CDR1 is DFQATT, CDR2 SNEGSKA, per germline (reference sequence). This CDR3 has 16 residues. The CDR3 nucleotides read TGCAGTGCTAGAAAGGGGACTGCTAGCTCCTACAATGAGCAGTTCTTC. Its translation is CSARKGTASSYNEQFF.

The chain links TRBV29-1 to TRBJ2-1; TRBD1 matches 9 bases. The trim removed 0 bases at V and 6 bases at J, leaving 6 bases unmatched. This CDR3 is 15 amino acids long. Per the germline V gene, CDR1 is SQVTM and CDR2 is ANQGSEA. In DNA form, the CDR3 reads TGCAGCGTTGAAGATGGGACAGGGAATAGCAATGAGCAGTTCTTC. This sequence encodes CSVEDGTGNSNEQFF.

The rearrangement links TRBV12-3 or TRBV12-4 to TRBJ1-1; D is unclear. The CDR3 is 12 residues long. V was shortened by 0 bases and J by 7 bases, with 6 bases between the two germline ends. Here the CDR3 DNA reads TGTGCCAGCAGTTTAGCCCCGGGTGAAGCTTTCTTT. Its protein is CASSLAPGEAFF.

The J gene is TRBJ2-2, the V gene TRBV30; 11 nucleotides align to TRBD2. CDR3 size: 17 residues. Germline V gene sequence: CDR1 GTSNPN, CDR2 SVGIG (reference sequence). With V trimmed by 2 bases and J by 5 bases, 10 bases remained unmatched. Here the CDR3 DNA reads TGTGCCTGGAGTTCCGGGCTAGCGGGAGGAGGAACCGGGGAGCTGTTTTTT. Protein product: CAWSSGLAGGGTGELFF.

The chain joins TRBV20-1 to TRBJ2-3; D is unresolved. The germline V and J ends were trimmed by 6 bases and 1 base, with 14 bases remaining between them. This CDR3 is 14 amino acids long. Germline CDR1 reads DFQATT; CDR2 reads SNEGSKA (reference sequence). The CDR3 loop is CSAPTSTGTDTQYF. For the CDR3, the DNA is TGCAGTGCCCCCACCTCGACGGGCACAGATACGCAGTATTTT.

The CDR3 DNA follows: TGCAGCGTTGGGATCCGCTCTTACCAAGAGACCCAGTACTTC. This gives the protein CSVGIRSYQETQYF. This chain connects TRBV29-1 to TRBJ2-5; no reliable D call. This CDR3 has 14 amino acids. The germline V gene has CDR1 SQVTM and CDR2 ANQGSEA. V was trimmed by 4 bases and J by 0 bases, leaving 12 bases between them. Full variable domain (missing parts from reference TRBV29-1 and TRBJ2-5): SAVISQKPSRDICQRGTSLTIQCQVDSQVTMMFWYRQQPGQSLTLIATANQGSEATYESGFVIDKFPISRPNLTFSTLTVSNMSPEDSSIYLCSVGIRSYQETQYFGPGTRLLVL.

The chain couples TRBV24-1 to TRBJ2-3; D may match TRBD1 or TRBD2 (5 bases each). The CDR3 has 16 amino acids. V lost 4 bases, J lost 3 bases, and 16 bases lay in between. The germline CDR1 and CDR2 sequences are KGHDR and SFDVKD. The CDR3 protein is CATSDSGTEATDTQYF. The CDR3 DNA reads as TGTGCCACCAGTGACTCCGGGACGGAAGCAACAGATACGCAGTATTTT.

The rearrangement links TRBV7-2 to TRBJ2-5, with a possible D match to TRBD2 (5 bases). The CDR3 sequence is 13 residues long. Germline V lookup: CDR1 SGHTA, CDR2 FQGNSA. V was trimmed by 10 bases and J by 8 bases, leaving 20 bases between them. CDR3 region: CAKTGSATGTQYF. The CDR3 nucleotides are TGTGCCAAGACCGGAAGCGCTACGGGAACCCAGTACTTC.

The chain uses TRBV12-3 or TRBV12-4 and TRBJ1-1; perhaps TRBD1 as D (5 bases). V lost 8 bases to trimming and J lost 0 bases, with 16 bases between them. The CDR3 has 15 amino acids. This CDR3 is CASLGGPAMNTEAFF. CDR3 in DNA: TGTGCCAGCCTCGGGGGACCCGCCATGAACACTGAAGCTTTCTTT.

The chain recombines TRBV18 with TRBJ2-2; D not certain. The CDR3 contains 14 residues. The V end was cut by 1 base, the J end by 5 bases, with 8 bases between. In germline, CDR1 is KGHSH, CDR2 LQKENI. The CDR3 here is CASSPQGLTGELFF. For the CDR3, the DNA is TGTGCCAGCTCACCACAGGGCTTAACCGGGGAGCTGTTTTTT.

This chain connects TRBV28 to TRBJ2-4; no clear D. This CDR3 region has 16 residues. V shed 6 bases and J shed 9 bases, with 24 bases lying between them. Germline values: CDR1 MDHEN, CDR2 SYDVKM. The CDR3 here is CASSPALIPTYPIQYF. Written as DNA, the CDR3 is TGTGCCAGCAGCCCCGCTTTGATCCCCACGTATCCCATTCAGTACTTC.

J is TRBJ1-4 and V is TRBV11-2; tentative D call: TRBD1 (6 bases). Trimming removed 5 bases from V and 8 bases from J, with 15 bases in between. The germline CDR1 and CDR2 sequences are SGHAT and FQNNGV. The CDR3 has 14 residues. CDR3 amino acids: CASSQWQGMEKLFF. CDR3 sequence (DNA): TGTGCCAGCAGCCAGTGGCAGGGGATGGAAAAACTGTTTTTT.

This clonotype was detected only once. The chain combines TRBV7-9 with TRBJ2-7; D not resolved. The germline gives CDR1 SEHNR, CDR2 FQNEAQ (reference sequence). The CDR3 totals 12 residues. Trimming took off 5 bases at V and 2 bases at J, with 7 bases between the two ends. The CDR3, as DNA: TGTGCCAGCAGCCAGAACACCTACGAGCAGTACTTC. This sequence encodes CASSQNTYEQYF. Full variable domain (remainder filled in from reference TRBV7-9 and TRBJ2-7): DTGVSQNPRHKITKRGQNVTFRCDPISEHNRLYWYRQTLGQGPEFLTYFQNEAQLEKSRLLSDRFSAERPKGSFSTLEIQRTEQGDSAMYLCASSQNTYEQYFGPGTRLTVT.

The J gene is TRBJ2-7, the V gene TRBV9, with TRBD1 matching over 8 bases. The junction had 12 bases not matched to a gene; V was cut back by 4 bases and J by 3 bases. The CDR3 contains 16 residues. Germline CDR1 is SGDLS and CDR2 is YYNGEE. CDR3 nucleotides: TGTGCCAGCAGCTCCCAGGACAGGGCCAGGGGCTACGAGCAGTACTTC. The encoded protein is CASSSQDRARGYEQYF.

The rearrangement joins TRBV6-6 to TRBJ1-2; D unresolved. V lost 6 bases and J 4 bases, leaving 12 bases between the germline ends. The CDR3 runs to 13 residues. Germline V lookup: CDR1 MNHNY, CDR2 SVGAGI (reference sequence). The CDR3 DNA follows: TGTGCCAGCAGAACTCGGGAGGGCTATGGCTACACCTTC. This gives the protein CASRTREGYGYTF.

V gene TRBV5-1 combines with J gene TRBJ2-5; D is possibly TRBD2 (5 bases). CDR3 length equals 16 residues. Looked up from germline, CDR1 is SGHRS and CDR2 is YFSETQ. V lost 0 bases and J lost 5, with 17 bases in between. The CDR3 region has the DNA TGCGCCAGCAGCTTGGCGGGAAATCGTAATATGGAGACCCAGTACTTC. Translation: CASSLAGNRNMETQYF.

The rearrangement links TRBV20-1 to TRBJ2-5; 8 nucleotides agree with TRBD2. Germline loops: CDR1 DFQATT, CDR2 SNEGSKA (reference sequence). The CDR3 covers 13 residues. V shed 3 bases, J shed 3 bases, and the junction held 3 bases outside the gene matches. For the CDR3, the DNA is TGCAGTGCTAGCCAACTAGCGGAAGAGACCCAGTACTTC. Translating gives CSASQLAEETQYF.

The rearrangement joins TRBV29-1 to TRBJ2-7, with D hard to call. CDR1 and CDR2 (germline): SQVTM, ANQGSEA. The ends were cut back, 4 bases at V and 1 base at J, with 8 bases in the middle. The CDR3 covers 12 residues. The DNA of the CDR3 is TGCAGCGTTGGGCAGAATTCCTACGAGCAGTACTTC. Protein: CSVGQNSYEQYF.

J is TRBJ2-1 and V is TRBV7-2, with a tentative D call TRBD2 (6 bases). V was shortened by 1 base and J by 6 bases, with 10 bases between the two germline ends. This CDR3 spans 14 amino acids. Germline assignment: CDR1 SGHTA and CDR2 FQGNSA. The CDR3 protein is CASSLERAINEQFF. The CDR3 bases are TGTGCCAGCAGCTTAGAGCGGGCTATCAATGAGCAGTTCTTC.

The chain couples TRBV30 to TRBJ2-5; 7 bases match TRBD2. Looked up from germline, CDR1 is GTSNPN and CDR2 is SVGIG (reference sequence). The CDR3 has 13 amino acids. The ends lost 7 bases at V and 8 bases at J; junction bases unmatched: 13. The CDR3 reads CAYGREAPSTQYF. The DNA for the CDR3 is TGTGCCTATGGGAGGGAGGCCCCTAGTACCCAGTACTTC.

The chain combines TRBV28 with TRBJ2-4; 7 positions match TRBD2. There are 16 residues in the CDR3. The germline gives CDR1 MDHEN, CDR2 SYDVKM. The V gene end was trimmed by 1 base and the J gene end by 4 bases; junction bases not matched to a gene: 7. The chain's CDR3 is CASSLSGLSGKNIQYF. The CDR3 DNA sequence: TGTGCCAGCAGTTTATCAGGGCTTAGCGGGAAAAACATTCAGTACTTC.

The genes are TRBV30 and TRBJ2-7, with D possibly TRBD2 on 6 matching bases. Germline loops: CDR1 GTSNPN, CDR2 SVGIG (reference sequence). This CDR3 is built from 13 residues. The ends were cut back, 2 bases at V and 2 bases at J, with 10 bases in the middle. CDR3 region: CAWSRGTPYEQYF. The DNA for the CDR3 is TGTGCCTGGAGTCGCGGGACCCCCTACGAGCAGTACTTC.

This chain links TRBV20-1 with TRBJ2-5; possible D gene TRBD1, 5 bases. The CDR3 length is 14 residues. The germline gives CDR1 DFQATT, CDR2 SNEGSKA (reference sequence). Between the trimmed V and J ends, which lost 5 bases and 2 bases, there was a span of 15 bases. This CDR3 reads CSASPMGRQETQYF. Here the CDR3 DNA reads TGCAGTGCTTCCCCAATGGGGCGGCAAGAGACCCAGTACTTC.

The gene calls are TRBV2 and TRBJ2-1; the D gene is possibly TRBD2 (6 bases). The germline CDR1 and CDR2 sequences are SNHLY and FYNNEI. The V and J ends lost 5 bases and 8 bases respectively, with 16 bases between them. This CDR3 spans 14 amino acids. CDR3 coding DNA: TGTGCCAGCAGTCCTCCCTGGGGAGGCGATGAGCAGTTCTTC. Translated, it gives CASSPPWGGDEQFF.

The chain couples TRBV29-1 to TRBJ1-1; D possibly corresponds to TRBD1 (6 bases). The CDR3 extends over 14 amino acids. Per germline, CDR1 SQVTM and CDR2 ANQGSEA. V lost 6 bases and J 0 bases, leaving 14 bases between the germline ends. The CDR3 loop reads CSVPDRFMNTEAFF. DNA for the CDR3: TGCAGCGTCCCCGACAGGTTCATGAACACTGAAGCTTTCTTT.